Listed here is a single TCR beta chain. These data originate in a study of blood T cell repertoires in COVID-19. In the authors' methods: Researchers report that nucleated cell counts were estimated from reference gene primer amplification. Here immunoSEQ multiplex PCR was the method, and the copy in TCRdb shows in-frame clones only, minus some. The V and J calls and clone size are taken from that table; D and trimming were inferred from the DNA. In the table there are 20,000 to 25,000 clones, about 80% of which are singletons. This receptor was taken from an older man with acute or convalescent COVID-19. The sample was peripheral blood.

CDR3 DNA sequence: TGTGCCAGCAGCACCCCGTGCAGAGGGAACGAGCAGTACTTC. Translation: CASSTPCRGNEQYF. The chain recombines TRBV21-1 with TRBJ2-7; TRBD2, the table's D call, was not compared with the DNA. TRBV21-1 is classified as a pseudogene. This CDR3 region has 14 residues.